The 30 T cell receptor beta chains below were found in one sample sequenced in a study of blood T cells in healthy people across ages. Together with a sample-barcoded 5' primer, a J-beta primer mix was included in a second PCR lasting roughly 6 to 12 cycles. TCRdb analysed the 5' RACE reads with MiXCR anew, one entry per CDR3 protein. In the table there are around 790,000 distinct CDR3 sequences, approximately 44% of which are singletons. Material: blood. All receptors come from a man between 60 and 75 years old in good health.

V usage is TRBV5-1 and J usage is TRBJ1-4; D possibly corresponds to TRBD1 (6 bases). Trimming left V 6 bases short and J 7 bases short, with 16 bases between. Per germline, CDR1 SGHRS and CDR2 YFSETQ. This CDR3 contains 14 residues. The CDR3 loop is CASTNTGSGEKLFF. The CDR3 nucleotides are TGCGCCAGCACCAACACAGGGTCGGGTGAAAAACTGTTTTTT.

The rearrangement links TRBV4-3 to TRBJ2-7, with 8 bases fitting TRBD2. The germline CDR1 and CDR2 sequences are LGHNA and YSLEER. The CDR3 is 16 amino acids. The junction had 8 bases not matched to a gene; V was cut back by 1 base and J by 3 bases. The CDR3 protein is CASSQVGGGHNYEQYF. The DNA for the CDR3 is TGCGCCAGCAGCCAAGTTGGCGGGGGGCACAACTACGAGCAGTACTTC.

V gene TRBV29-1 combines with J gene TRBJ1-1; D remains ambiguous. The germline gives CDR1 SQVTM, CDR2 ANQGSEA. The V end lost 2 bases, the J end lost 5 bases, and 18 bases lay between the germline ends. The CDR3 length is 15 residues. CDR3 bases: TGCAGCGTTGAACCCACGGGCTCCCCAGGAACTGAAGCTTTCTTT. Translation gives CSVEPTGSPGTEAFF.

The genes are TRBV7-3 and TRBJ2-3, with D unclear. This CDR3 region has 14 residues. The ends were cut back, 0 bases at V and 6 bases at J, with 10 bases in the middle. Germline CDR1 and CDR2: SGHTA and FQGTGA. CDR3 coding DNA: TGTGCCAGCAGCTTAACCCCCCTTACGGATACGCAGTATTTT. It is translated as CASSLTPLTDTQYF.

This clonotype was observed a few times. The V and J genes are TRBV6-1 and TRBJ2-3; TRBD1 might be the D (6 bases). The CDR3 loop spans 13 amino acids. The V and J ends lost 8 bases and 3 bases respectively, with 12 bases between them. Germline CDR1 MNHNS, CDR2 SASEGT. DNA for the CDR3: TGTGCCAGCCGGGACAATCCTACAGATACGCAGTATTTT. Protein: CASRDNPTDTQYF.

This clonotype is a singleton in its sample. The rearrangement links TRBV11-2 to TRBJ2-1; 8 bases line up with TRBD1. V was pared by 5 bases and J by 4 bases, with 7 bases of the junction left unmatched. CDR3 size: 15 residues. CDR1 is SGHAT and CDR2 is FQNNGV in the germline V gene. DNA for the CDR3: TGTGCCAGCAGCCGCCGACAGGGGTTATACAATGAGCAGTTCTTC. Translation gives CASSRRQGLYNEQFF.

Concerning this clonotype: A read error is likely, as this CDR3 ends without the conserved phenylalanine or tryptophan. The V gene is TRBV5-1, the J gene TRBJ2-5; weak D call: TRBD1 (5 bases). Per germline, CDR1 SGHRS and CDR2 YFSETQ. The CDR3 runs to 14 residues. V shed 2 bases and J shed 3 bases, with 11 bases lying between them. The CDR3 loop reads CASSFQGVEETQYI. The CDR3, as DNA: TGCGCCAGCAGCTTTCAAGGGGTTGAAGAGACCCAGTACATC.

The chain carries TRBV15 and TRBJ1-4; D gene unclear. V was cut by 0 bases and J by 5 bases, with 10 bases left in between. The CDR3 contains 15 residues. Per the germline V gene, CDR1 is LNHNV and CDR2 is YYDKDF (reference sequence). The CDR3 region has the DNA TGTGCCACCAGCAGAGATCCCGCGGGAAATGAAAAACTGTTTTTT. Amino acid sequence: CATSRDPAGNEKLFF.

This sequence joins TRBV7-2 and TRBJ2-3, with TRBD1 matching 8 bases. Looked up from germline, CDR1 is SGHTA and CDR2 is FQGNSA. The CDR3 loop spans 12 amino acids. Germline trimming cut 5 bases from V and 12 bases from J; bases unmatched to any gene: 7. Here the CDR3 DNA reads TGTGCCAGCAGCCTAAACAGGGGGGATCAGTATTTT. Its translation: CASSLNRGDQYF. The whole variable domain, filled in from reference TRBV7-2 and TRBJ2-3, reads GAGVSQSPSNKVTEKGKDVELRCDPISGHTALYWYRQSLGQGLEFLIYFQGNSAPDKSGLPSDRFSAERTGGSVSTLTIQRTQQEDSAVYLCASSLNRGDQYFGPGTRLTVL.

This clonotype was detected ten times or more. Written as DNA, the CDR3 is TGTGCCAGCAGCATGGACAGGGGTTACTATGGCTACACCTTC. Encoded protein: CASSMDRGYYGYTF. The chain has TRBV13 and TRBJ1-2, with 9 bases that match TRBD1. CDR3 size: 14 residues. The V segment lost 5 bases and the J segment 3 bases; nucleotides outside the gene matches: 4. In germline, CDR1 is PRHDT, CDR2 FYEKMQ (reference sequence). The full variable domain, rest sourced from reference TRBV13 and TRBJ1-2, is AAGVIQSPRHLIKEKRETATLKCYPIPRHDTVYWYQQGPGQDPQFLISFYEKMQSDKGSIPDRFSAQQFSDYHSELNMSSLELGDSALYFCASSMDRGYYGYTFGSGTRLTVV.

This clonotype was found a few times. The V and J genes are TRBV27 and TRBJ2-5, with 9 bases matching TRBD1. The trim removed 5 bases at V and 13 bases at J, leaving 8 bases unmatched. This CDR3 has 12 residues. Germline V CDR1 and CDR2: MNHEY, SMNVEV (reference sequence). The CDR3 region is CASSPGTGPSYF. In DNA form, the CDR3 reads TGTGCCAGCAGTCCAGGGACAGGGCCGTCGTACTTC.

The V gene is TRBV4-3, the J gene TRBJ1-2; weak D call: TRBD1 (5 bases). Germline loops: CDR1 LGHNA, CDR2 YSLEER. Trimming pared 4 bases from V and 13 bases from J, leaving 22 bases between. This CDR3 is 14 amino acids long. In DNA, the CDR3 is TGCGCCAGCAGCCGAGAGGCCGGGGGTCTAAGTTGCACCTTC. It yields the protein CASSREAGGLSCTF.

J is TRBJ1-1 and V is TRBV11-2; 7 nucleotides line up with TRBD1. CDR3 length equals 14 residues. The germline gives CDR1 SGHAT, CDR2 FQNNGV. V lost 5 bases, J lost 4 bases, and 7 bases stayed unmatched. In nucleotides, the CDR3 is TGTGCCAGCAGCCAAAAGACAGGGATCACTGAAGCTTTCTTT. This encodes CASSQKTGITEAFF.

A few counts support this clonotype. The gene calls are TRBV5-1 and TRBJ2-1; D is unresolved. Germline V gives CDR1 SGHRS, CDR2 YFSETQ. The CDR3 totals 14 residues. V dropped 6 bases and J dropped 2 bases, with 12 bases sitting between them. The CDR3 sequence: CASNPGQAYNEQFF. The CDR3 nucleotides read TGCGCCAGCAACCCCGGCCAGGCCTACAATGAGCAGTTCTTC.

The genes are TRBV6-2 or TRBV6-3 and TRBJ1-2; the D is unclear. Trimming removed 4 bases from V and 7 bases from J, with 13 bases in between. CDR1 and CDR2 from the germline V gene are MNHEY and SVGEGT. The CDR3 extends over 13 amino acids. In DNA form, the CDR3 reads TGTGCCAGCAGTTCCCGATCGGGGAGTGGCTACACCTTC. This translates into CASSSRSGSGYTF.

This clonotype showed up just once. CDR3 sequence reads: CASSEIGDRGHEQYF. The CDR3 nucleotides are TGTGCCAGCAGTGAAATAGGGGACAGGGGCCACGAGCAGTACTTC. This chain links TRBV6-1 with TRBJ2-5, with TRBD1 matching over 10 bases. The DNA end is a closer match to TRBJ2-7, so the J assignment may be wrong. CDR1 MNHNS and CDR2 SASEGT come from the germline V gene. CDR3 size: 15 residues.

This clonotype occurred a few times. The V and J genes are TRBV6-5 and TRBJ2-7, with D unresolved. CDR1 is MNHEY, CDR2 SVGAGI, per germline. The CDR3 is 11 residues long. The V end lost 8 bases, the J end lost 4 bases, and 9 bases lay between the germline ends. CDR3 in DNA: TGTGCCAGCCAGGACCCATACGAGCAGTACTTC. Translated, it gives CASQDPYEQYF.

The CDR3 nucleotides read TGTGCCAGCAGCGTACTCCCGGGGGGGAACACTGAAGCTTTCTTT. The encoded protein is CASSVLPGGNTEAFF. The rearrangement joins TRBV9 to TRBJ1-1; possibly TRBD1 for D (5 bases). Per germline, CDR1 SGDLS and CDR2 YYNGEE. The V gene lost 1 base and the J gene lost 1 base, with 11 bases spanning the gap. The CDR3 is 15 residues long.

The chain recombines TRBV7-2 with TRBJ1-2; D is undetermined. CDR1 is SGHTA and CDR2 is FQGNSA in the germline V gene. V was clipped by 6 bases and J by 7 bases, with 12 bases between them. This CDR3 spans 12 amino acids. CDR3: CASRNDIGGYTF. The CDR3 coding sequence is TGTGCCAGCAGGAATGACATTGGTGGCTACACCTTC.

This rearrangement joins TRBV15 to TRBJ2-1; perhaps TRBD1 as D (6 bases). Germline V gene data show CDR1 as LNHNV and CDR2 as YYDKDF (reference sequence). CDR3 length equals 16 residues. The ends were cut back, 4 bases at V and 0 bases at J, with 13 bases in the middle. The DNA for the CDR3 is TGTGCCACCAGCAAAACCGGGACACTCTCCTACAATGAGCAGTTCTTC. This encodes CATSKTGTLSYNEQFF.

The rearrangement joins TRBV7-2 to TRBJ1-1; 8 bases map to TRBD1. Germline CDR1 reads SGHTA; CDR2 reads FQGNSA. The ends lost 4 bases at V and 4 bases at J; junction bases unmatched: 8. This CDR3 region has 15 residues. CDR3 coding DNA: TGTGCCAGCAGCTCCCTGACAGGGGACGGCACTGAAGCTTTCTTT. Protein product: CASSSLTGDGTEAFF.

The chain employs TRBV4-1 and TRBJ1-5; D is perhaps TRBD1 (6 bases). Germline CDR1 MGHRA, CDR2 YSYEKL. This CDR3 has 14 residues. Trimming shortened V by 1 base and J by 3 bases, and 7 bases separated the two germline ends. The CDR3, as DNA: TGCGCCAGCAGCCAAGTGGGGGCCAATCAGCCCCAGCATTTT. Its protein product is CASSQVGANQPQHF.

The chain has TRBV27 and TRBJ2-7; 10 nucleotides align to TRBD2. The CDR3 has 15 residues. Germline CDR1 is MNHEY and CDR2 is SMNVEV (reference sequence). The J segment lost 3 bases and the V segment lost 6 bases, leaving 8 bases of the junction unmatched. The CDR3 bases are TGTGCCAGCAGATCAATAGCGGGGGGCATCTACGAGCAGTACTTC. It specifies CASRSIAGGIYEQYF.

The gene calls are TRBV2 and TRBJ2-1; TRBD2 matches at 7 bases. CDR3 size: 17 residues. The J segment lost 5 bases and the V segment lost 3 bases, leaving 13 bases of the junction unmatched. Per germline, CDR1 SNHLY and CDR2 FYNNEI. The CDR3 protein is CASSERRASGRDNEQFF. The DNA of the CDR3 is TGTGCCAGCAGTGAGAGAAGGGCTAGCGGTAGGGACAATGAGCAGTTCTTC.

J is TRBJ1-2 and V is TRBV6-2 or TRBV6-3; 7 bases are a match to TRBD1. The germline V gene has CDR1 MNHEY and CDR2 SVGEGT. This CDR3 is built from 16 residues. Trimming removed 6 bases from V and 5 bases from J; junction bases left unmatched: 15. CDR3 residues: CASSRDREQIPYGYTF. DNA of the CDR3: TGTGCCAGCAGCCGTGACAGGGAACAAATCCCTTATGGCTACACCTTC.

A remark on this clonotype: This may be a read error: a much more frequent sequence differs by one nucleotide. This chain links TRBV7-2 with TRBJ1-2; 7 bases line up with TRBD1. CDR3 length equals 14 residues. Per the germline V gene, CDR1 is SGHTA and CDR2 is FQGNSA. CDR3 amino acids: CAGSFEGAVGGYTF. The CDR3 bases are TGTGCCGGCAGCTTTGAGGGGGCGGTCGGGGGCTACACCTTC.

The CDR3 region has the DNA TGTGCCAGCAGGAGGGCTAGCGGGGGGGCGAATGAGCAGTTCTTC. It specifies CASRRASGGANEQFF. The J gene is TRBJ2-1, the V gene TRBV12-3 or TRBV12-4, with TRBD2 matching over 12 bases. The CDR3 sequence is 15 residues long. Trimming removed 6 bases from V and 7 bases from J; junction bases left unmatched: 7.

CDR3 sequence (DNA): TGTGCCAGCAGCTTTATGGATGAGCAGTACTTC. This gives the protein CASSFMDEQYF. The chain couples TRBV11-2 to TRBJ2-5; no definite D call. V was shortened by 3 bases and J by 11 bases, with 10 bases between the two germline ends. The CDR3 has 11 residues. CDR1 is SGHAT and CDR2 is FQNNGV in the germline V gene.

The V call is TRBV29-1, the J call TRBJ2-7; 7 nucleotides align to TRBD2. The DNA matches TRBJ2-5 better at its end, which makes the J call doubtful. CDR3 length: 13 residues. The germline V gene has CDR1 SQVTM and CDR2 ANQGSEA. The CDR3 DNA reads as TGCAGCGTTGATTATGGGGGGGAAGAGACCCAGTACTTC. This encodes CSVDYGGEETQYF.

The chain has TRBV12-3 or TRBV12-4 and TRBJ2-5, with 9 bases aligning to TRBD2. The CDR3 spans 14 residues. Trimming removed 7 bases from V and 4 bases from J; junction bases left unmatched: 7. Here the CDR3 reads CASNRGGALETQYF. CDR3 DNA sequence: TGTGCCAGCAATCGCGGGGGGGCCTTAGAGACCCAGTACTTC.